Each of the 11 T cell receptor beta chains below was sequenced from the same sample in a study of T cell repertoires in cytomegalovirus infection (dated by TCRdb to about 2019). Sequenced on an Illumina HiSeq 1500. Through fastp at Q25 and MiXCR, TCRdb rebuilt clones from the public reads, retaining in-frame beta chains. Each record represents a unique CDR3 protein, reported with the most common genes and DNA among its rows. The sample includes about 260,000 distinct CDR3 sequences, with approximately 13% observed a single time. Together, the top ten hold around 8.1% of the sample. The sequencing sample was made of PBMCs. All receptors derive from a human donor in good health (CMV status not recorded). Some clones in this sample may be carry-over from other donors' samples.

On this clonotype itself: It may be a read error: a sequence one base away is much more abundant. The V gene is TRBV12-3 or TRBV12-4, the J gene TRBJ2-5; 7 nucleotides agree with TRBD2. With V trimmed by 4 bases and J by 9 bases, 14 bases remained unmatched. This CDR3 is 15 amino acids long. The CDR3 loop is CASSSPGIGREAQYF. The CDR3 bases are TGTGCCAGCAGTTCCCCCGGTATAGGACGGGAGGCCCAGTACTTC.

The chain combines TRBV2 with TRBJ2-1; the match to TRBD1 covers 7 bases. Per the germline V gene, CDR1 is SNHLY and CDR2 is FYNNEI. The CDR3 sequence is 14 residues long. J gave up 0 bases and V 8 bases, and 4 bases lay outside the gene matches. CDR3 sequence (DNA): TGTGCCAGCGTCCGGGACAGCTCCTACAATGAGCAGTTCTTC. It codes for CASVRDSSYNEQFF.

This clonotype showed up many times. J is TRBJ2-7 and V is TRBV7-2; D perhaps matches TRBD2 (5 bases). Trimming cost V 1 base and J 7 bases, with 11 bases left between them. The CDR3 is 13 residues long. The germline CDR1 and CDR2 sequences are SGHTA and FQGNSA. This chain's CDR3 is CASSLVGAREQYF. Here the CDR3 DNA reads TGTGCCAGCAGCTTAGTGGGAGCTAGGGAGCAGTACTTC.

The CDR3 spells CASSLDRGIDEQYF. CDR3 sequence (DNA): TGTGCCAGCAGCTTAGACAGGGGGATCGACGAGCAGTACTTC. This chain joins TRBV7-9 and TRBJ2-7, with 8 bases matching TRBD1. The CDR3 covers 14 residues. Germline loops: CDR1 SEHNR, CDR2 FQNEAQ (reference sequence). With V trimmed by 1 base and J by 5 bases, 4 bases remained unmatched.

J is TRBJ2-7 and V is TRBV7-9, with 8 bases lining up with TRBD2. Germline CDR1 is SEHNR and CDR2 is FQNEAQ (reference sequence). J lost 2 bases, V lost 5 bases, and 8 bases had no gene match. The CDR3 has 15 residues. The CDR3: CASSPKLAVPYEQYF. Written as DNA, the CDR3 is TGTGCCAGCAGCCCGAAACTAGCGGTTCCCTACGAGCAGTACTTC. Variable domain in full (rest from reference TRBV7-9 and TRBJ2-7): DTGVSQNPRHKITKRGQNVTFRCDPISEHNRLYWYRQTLGQGPEFLTYFQNEAQLEKSRLLSDRFSAERPKGSFSTLEIQRTEQGDSAMYLCASSPKLAVPYEQYFGPGTRLTVT.

This clonotype was found a few times. The chain uses TRBV3-1 and TRBJ1-4; unclear D gene. This CDR3 contains 14 residues. The germline gives CDR1 LGHDT, CDR2 YNNKEL (reference sequence). Between the trimmed V and J ends, which lost 4 bases and 0 bases, there was a span of 6 bases. This CDR3 reads CASSRRTTNEKLFF. CDR3 DNA sequence: TGTGCCAGCAGCCGCCGAACAACTAATGAAAAACTGTTTTTT.

This clonotype appeared many times. The V and J genes are TRBV11-2 and TRBJ1-5, with D hard to call. CDR1 SGHAT and CDR2 FQNNGV come from the germline V gene. The CDR3 totals 13 residues. V was clipped by 2 bases and J by 6 bases, with 8 bases between them. CDR3 in amino acids: CASSLRRAQPQHF. The CDR3 bases are TGTGCCAGCAGCTTAAGGAGGGCTCAGCCCCAGCATTTT.

This clonotype was detected ten times or more. The gene calls are TRBV19 and TRBJ2-7; 11 bases fit TRBD1. The germline V gene has CDR1 LNHDA and CDR2 SQIVND (reference sequence). This CDR3 is 16 amino acids long. V shed 3 bases, J shed 6 bases, and the junction held 10 bases outside the gene matches. The CDR3 here is CASSIRIEDRGREQYF. The CDR3 bases are TGTGCCAGTAGTATCCGCATCGAGGACAGGGGGCGCGAGCAGTACTTC.

The chain's CDR3 is CSARQGAAYEKLFF. The CDR3, as DNA: TGCAGTGCTAGACAGGGAGCGGCTTATGAAAAACTGTTTTTT. The V call is TRBV20-1, the J call TRBJ1-4; a possible D gene is TRBD1 (5 bases). Germline V gene lookup returns CDR1 DFQATT and CDR2 SNEGSKA (reference sequence). CDR3 length: 14 amino acids. V was trimmed by 2 bases and J by 6 bases, leaving 13 bases between them.

This clonotype was observed at least ten times. J is TRBJ2-2 and V is TRBV7-6; TRBD2 aligns across 10 bases. This CDR3 is 16 amino acids long. Germline CDR1 SGHVS, CDR2 FNYEAQ. The V and J ends lost 4 bases and 5 bases, in that order; junction bases with no gene match: 7. The CDR3 region has the DNA TGTGCCAGCAGCTCGCCTAGCGGGGGATGGACCGGGGAGCTGTTTTTT. Translation: CASSSPSGGWTGELFF.

Ten or more counts support this clonotype. The chain couples TRBV7-2 to TRBJ1-3; D is unclear. Trimming shortened V by 5 bases and J by 5 bases, and 7 bases separated the two germline ends. CDR3 length: 12 amino acids. Per germline, CDR1 SGHTA and CDR2 FQGNSA. The CDR3: CASSQERNTIYF. The CDR3, as DNA: TGTGCCAGCAGCCAGGAACGAAACACCATATATTTT.